This T cell receptor beta chain stems from a study of Graves' ophthalmopathy and Graves' hyperthyroidism. Study-wide results and limits: The blood repertoire also included most expanded thyroid clonotypes above 0.001 frequency. The 13-signature model separated ophthalmopathy from stable hyperthyroidism at around 90% sensitivity and around 80% specificity.

Amplifying from RNA transcripts, the study obtained TCR beta CDR3 regions. HTBI primers were employed in first-round RT-PCR, then a second-round multiplex PCR followed. TCRdb passed the multiplex PCR reads through MiXCR, listing each CDR3 protein once. The data show about 550,000 distinct CDR3 sequences, about 35% seen once. The hyperthyroidism patients had a new diagnosis of under 2 months' duration and were aged 18 to 65. Patients were left out if they had other autoimmune diseases, uncontrolled infections, pregnancy or lactation. Germline CDR1 reads LNHNV; CDR2 reads YYDKDF (reference sequence). CDR3 length: 15 residues. The junction had 5 bases not matched to a gene; V was cut back by 3 bases and J by 1 base. This clonotype showed up many times. Its antigen is still unknown.

V and J are TRBV15 and TRBJ2-5, with TRBD2 matching 7 bases. This receptor was identified in an adult man with Graves' hyperthyroidism. The sample consisted of peripheral blood or thyroid tissue (not recorded which). The CDR3 DNA is TGTGCCACCAGCAGGGGACTAACCGTCCAAGAGACCCAGTACTTC. Its translation: CATSRGLTVQETQYF.